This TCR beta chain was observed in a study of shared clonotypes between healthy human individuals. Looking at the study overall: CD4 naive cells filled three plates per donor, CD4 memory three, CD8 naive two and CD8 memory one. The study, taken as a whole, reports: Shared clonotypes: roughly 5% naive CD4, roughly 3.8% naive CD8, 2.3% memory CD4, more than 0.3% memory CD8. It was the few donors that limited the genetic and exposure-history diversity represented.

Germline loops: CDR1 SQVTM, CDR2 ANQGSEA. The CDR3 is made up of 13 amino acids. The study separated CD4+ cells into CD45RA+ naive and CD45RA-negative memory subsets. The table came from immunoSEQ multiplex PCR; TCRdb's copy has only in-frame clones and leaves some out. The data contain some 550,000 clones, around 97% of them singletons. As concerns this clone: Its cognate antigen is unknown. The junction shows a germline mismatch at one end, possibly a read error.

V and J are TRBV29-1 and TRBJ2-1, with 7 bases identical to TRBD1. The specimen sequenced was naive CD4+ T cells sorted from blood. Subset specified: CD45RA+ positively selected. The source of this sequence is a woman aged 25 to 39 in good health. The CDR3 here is CSVEGQEVGEQFF. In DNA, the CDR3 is TGCAGCGTAGAAGGACAGGAGGTGGGTGAGCAGTTCTTC.